The 9 T cell receptor beta chains below all came from one sample that was sequenced in a study of OX40 agonist ivuxolimab in advanced cancers. The protocol was immunoSEQ multiplex PCR, while the TCRdb copy is restricted to in-frame clones and leaves out a portion. This table holds fewer than 95,000 clones, about four fifths found once. The sample consisted of CD4+ or CD8+ T cells sorted from blood, taken in a trial of the OX40 agonist ivuxolimab. Source of these receptors: an adult with an advanced solid tumor such as melanoma, head and neck, liver or kidney cancer.

The chain carries TRBV7-9 and TRBJ1-4, with unresolved D. V lost 1 base and J lost 0, with 6 bases in between. The CDR3 runs to 15 residues. Germline loops: CDR1 SEHNR, CDR2 FQNEAQ (reference sequence). CDR3 region: CASSLVVATNEKLFF. CDR3 sequence (DNA): TGTGCCAGCAGCTTAGTGGTAGCAACTAATGAAAAACTGTTTTTT.

V and J are TRBV19 and TRBJ2-5; D is ambiguous. The CDR3 runs to 13 residues. With 3 bases removed from V and 3 bases from J, the gap between germline ends came to 8 bases. Germline-derived CDR1 and CDR2 are LNHDA and SQIVND (reference sequence). The CDR3 bases are TGTGCCAGTAGTATTCTTCGGGAAGAGACCCAGTACTTC. Its protein product is CASSILREETQYF.

The rearrangement uses TRBV19 and TRBJ2-3; D might be TRBD1 (6 bases). The germline V gene has CDR1 LNHDA and CDR2 SQIVND (reference sequence). CDR3 length: 17 residues. V was shortened by 5 bases and J by 0 bases, with 18 bases between the two germline ends. The CDR3 DNA follows: TGTGCCAGTAGTTTACAACAGGGACCAGCCAGCACAGATACGCAGTATTTT. Its translation is CASSLQQGPASTDTQYF.

In regard to this clone: Other DNA sequences in this sample translate to the same CDR3. The chain links TRBV6-5 to TRBJ2-3; D uncertain. CDR3 length equals 13 residues. V was cut by 9 bases and J by 0 bases, with 10 bases left in between. Per germline, CDR1 MNHEY and CDR2 SVGAGI. The CDR3 loop reads CASTVPSTDTQYF. CDR3 nucleotides: TGTGCCAGTACAGTGCCTAGCACAGATACGCAGTATTTT.

This clone was recorded only once. The V and J genes are TRBV19 and TRBJ1-1; 7 nucleotides align to TRBD1. Germline V lookup: CDR1 LNHDA, CDR2 SQIVND (reference sequence). The CDR3 length is 13 residues. With 7 bases clipped from V and 1 base from J, the junction kept 3 bases outside the gene matches. In nucleotides, the CDR3 is TGTGCCAGTAACAACAGGGGGAACACTGAAGCTTTCTTT. It yields the protein CASNNRGNTEAFF. Drawing the rest from reference TRBV19 and TRBJ1-1, the complete variable domain is DGGITQSPKYLFRKEGQNVTLSCEQNLNHDAMYWYRQDPGQGLRLIYYSQIVNDFQKGDIAEGYSVSREKKESFPLTVTSAQKNPTAFYLCASNNRGNTEAFFGQGTRLTVV.

J is TRBJ1-4 and V is TRBV7-9; D may be TRBD1 (5 bases). V gave up 8 bases and J gave up 7 bases, with 8 bases separating them. In germline, CDR1 is SEHNR, CDR2 FQNEAQ (reference sequence). The CDR3 loop spans 11 amino acids. The CDR3 sequence is CASGDREKLFF. The CDR3 bases are TGTGCCAGCGGGGACCGTGAAAAACTGTTTTTT.

The genes are TRBV28 and TRBJ1-4; the D gene is possibly TRBD1 (5 bases). Trimming removed 6 bases from V and 3 bases from J, with 17 bases in between. Germline lookup yields CDR1 MDHEN and CDR2 SYDVKM. The CDR3 runs to 16 residues. The CDR3 sequence is CASSRTRRGSNEKLFF. The CDR3 region has the DNA TGTGCCAGCAGCCGAACCCGGAGGGGTTCTAATGAAAAACTGTTTTTT.

This chain uses TRBV5-4 with TRBJ2-1; a possible D gene is TRBD1 (5 bases). V was pared by 0 bases and J by 0 bases, with 7 bases between. CDR1 is SGHNT, CDR2 YYREEE, per germline (reference sequence). The CDR3 is made up of 15 amino acids. CDR3 nucleotide sequence: TGTGCCAGCAGCTTGGAGGGGTTCTCCTACAATGAGCAGTTCTTC. Encoded protein: CASSLEGFSYNEQFF.

J is TRBJ1-1 and V is TRBV25-1; tentatively, D is TRBD1 (5 bases). Germline V CDR1 and CDR2: MGHDK, SYGVNS. This CDR3 spans 16 amino acids. Trimming removed 2 bases from V and 3 bases from J, with 16 bases in between. Here the CDR3 DNA reads TGTGCCAGCAGTGAAAGGAGGGCGGGGGTAGACACTGAAGCTTTCTTT. This sequence encodes CASSERRAGVDTEAFF. The full variable domain, with the rest looked up from reference TRBV25-1 and TRBJ1-1, is EADIYQTPRYLVIGTGKKITLECSQTMGHDKMYWYQQDPGMELHLIHYSYGVNSTEKGDLSSESTVSRIRTEHFPLTLESARPSHTSQYLCASSERRAGVDTEAFFGQGTRLTVV.